Listed below are T cell receptor beta chains from one sample, sequenced in a study of T cell responses to AZD1222 COVID-19 vaccine. TCRdb keeps only in-frame clones here, not all; method: immunoSEQ multiplex PCR. Of under 150,000 clones listed, 85% to 95% are singletons. This specimen was peripheral blood, taken 28 days after the second AZD1222 dose. The origin of the receptors is an adult who received the AZD1222 COVID-19 vaccine. Both conserved end residues are part of each CDR3. The D gene is left open where the match is weak. Clone size is stated in some rows and not others, as once, few, many or a class when expanded.

size	J	D	V	DNA	CDR3
.	TRBJ1-2	.	TRBV25-1	TGTGCCAGCACAACCAGAAAAGGAAATGGCTACACCTTC	CASTTRKGNGYTF
once	TRBJ2-1	TRBD2	TRBV6-5	TGTGCCAGCAGTTCCGCGGGGGGCGCCGAGCAGTTCTTC	CASSSAGGAEQFF
.	TRBJ2-5	TRBD1	TRBV10-3	TGTGCCATCAGCGACAGGGGGCCCGAACAAGAGACCCAGTACTTC	CAISDRGPEQETQYF
.	TRBJ1-1	.	TRBV19	TGTGCCAGTAGTAGAGTTGGGGTGAACACTGAAGCTTTCTTT	CASSRVGVNTEAFF
.	TRBJ2-1	.	TRBV11-2	TGTGCCAGCAGCCGAGGACTAAGAACATTCAATGAGCAGTTCTTC	CASSRGLRTFNEQFF
.	TRBJ2-5	.	TRBV30	TGTGCCTGGAGACTTATCCGGGACAAAGAGACCCAGTACTTC	CAWRLIRDKETQYF
.	TRBJ1-2	TRBD1	TRBV5-6	TGTGCCAGCAGCAGACAGGGGAGCTCTAACTATGGCTACACCTTC	CASSRQGSSNYGYTF
.	TRBJ2-3	.	TRBV5-1	TGCGCCAGCAGCCCGGAACCCCTGCTAGCAGATACGCAGTATTTT	CASSPEPLLADTQYF
.	TRBJ1-2	.	TRBV30	TGTGCCTGGAAGGCGCAGGGAGTATCGGCTAGCTATGGCTACACCTTC	CAWKAQGVSASYGYTF
few	TRBJ1-6	TRBD1	TRBV7-2	TGTGCCAGCAGAGGGACAGCAAGGGATTCACCCCTCCACTTT	CASRGTARDSPLHF
.	TRBJ2-2	.	TRBV7-2	TGTGCCAGCAGCCTGAGGGGGACAACGAACACCGGGGAGCTGTTTTTT	CASSLRGTTNTGELFF
.	TRBJ1-1	TRBD1	TRBV5-1	TGCGCCAGCAGCTTTTTGAGCGGGACAGGAGTTGGAAGATATACTGAAGCTTTCTTT	CASSFLSGTGVGRYTEAFF
.	TRBJ2-1	.	TRBV27	TGTGCCAGCAGTCCACTGTTAGCGCTCAACAATGAGCAGTTCTTC	CASSPLLALNNEQFF
.	TRBJ2-1	.	TRBV5-4	TGTGCCAGCAGCTTCGGGGGAAACCGAGTCCGGGGCAATGAGCAGTTCTTC	CASSFGGNRVRGNEQFF
.	TRBJ2-1	TRBD2	TRBV9	TGTGCCAGCAGCCTAGCGGGGCAGTACAATGAGCAGTTCTTC	CASSLAGQYNEQFF
once	TRBJ2-2	.	TRBV24-1	TGTGCCACCAGCCCGTGGTTGGGCACCGGGGAGCTGTTTTTT	CATSPWLGTGELFF
.	TRBJ1-5	TRBD1	TRBV28	TGTGCCAGCCGAACAGGGGAAGGTCAGCCCCAGCATTTT	CASRTGEGQPQHF
.	TRBJ2-1	TRBD1	TRBV6-4	TGCGCCAGCGGTACAGGGGTATGGGTGGAGCAGTTCTTC	CASGTGVWVEQFF
.	TRBJ1-2	TRBD1	TRBV19	TGTGCCAGTAGAGCGGCCAGGGGGTTCAACTATGGCTACACCTTC	CASRAARGFNYGYTF
.	TRBJ2-5	.	TRBV9	TGTGCCAGCAGCGTAGTGGTGGGGGAGTCAGAGACCCAGTACTTC	CASSVVVGESETQYF
.	TRBJ1-2	.	TRBV7-9	TGTGCCAGCAGCTTAGTCCCACATGACGGGAACTATGGCTACACCTTC	CASSLVPHDGNYGYTF
.	TRBJ1-1	.	TRBV5-6	TGTGCCAGCAGCCCCGAAGGGGCGGTTGAAGCTTTCTTT	CASSPEGAVEAFF
once	TRBJ1-3	.	TRBV28	TGTGCCAGCAGTGAAGAGGACAGAGCTGGAAACACCATATATTTT	CASSEEDRAGNTIYF
.	TRBJ1-2	.	TRBV5-4	TGTGCCAGCAGCGGTTCTACAGGAAGGGGCTACACCTTC	CASSGSTGRGYTF
.	TRBJ1-5	.	TRBV10-2	TGCGCCAGCAGTGAGGAGCAGGCACTCTCCAGCAATCAGCCCCAGCATTTT	CASSEEQALSSNQPQHF
.	TRBJ1-2	.	TRBV6-5	TGTGCCAGCAGTTACTCGTCCGGGATGGATGGCTACACCTTC	CASSYSSGMDGYTF
.	TRBJ2-7	TRBD2	TRBV7-8	TGTGCCAGCAGCTTAGCGCTGGCGGGAGTGGACGAGCAGTACTTC	CASSLALAGVDEQYF
.	TRBJ1-3	.	TRBV29-1	TGCAGCGTTAGGGTAGGGGGGAGTTCTGGAAACACCATATATTTT	CSVRVGGSSGNTIYF